Presented here are 14 T cell receptor beta chains from one specimen sequenced in a study of glioma-infiltrating T cells after dendritic cell vaccination (dated by TCRdb to the mid-2010s). The sample's time point label, in plain terms: after dendritic cell vaccination, including at tumor progression/relapse. The library was prepared using the immunoSEQ multiplex PCR assay. TCRdb retrieved this table from immuneACCESS and kept in-frame rearrangements only. Not all clones are present; in checked studies, unresolved V genes account for under half, and no reason is known for the remainder. Recorded for this sample are around 100,000 clones; roughly 80% of them occurred a single time. Of the sample, roughly 6.8% is held by the ten largest clones. The source material was blood, sampled after dendritic cell vaccination. The receptors stem from a human donor with glioblastoma.

The CDR3 loop is CASSELTGGESPLHF. CDR3 DNA sequence: TGTGCCAGCAGTGAACTTACAGGGGGCGAATCACCCCTCCACTTT. The chain couples TRBV2 to TRBJ1-6, with 9 bases aligning to TRBD1. CDR3 length equals 15 residues. The V and J ends lost 2 bases and 10 bases, in that order; junction bases with no gene match: 6. Germline V gene lookup returns CDR1 SNHLY and CDR2 FYNNEI. The variable domain in full, with the rest retrieved from reference TRBV2 and TRBJ1-6, is EPEVTQTPSHQVTQMGQEVILRCVPISNHLYFYWYRQILGQKVEFLVSFYNNEISEKSEIFDDQFSVERPDGSNFTLKIRSTKLEDSAMYFCASSELTGGESPLHFGNGTRLTVT.

The chain employs TRBV7-9 and TRBJ2-6; 7 nucleotides line up with TRBD2. V lost 1 base, J lost 1 base, and 4 bases stayed unmatched. The CDR3 has 17 amino acids. The germline V gene encodes CDR1 SEHNR and CDR2 FQNEAQ (reference sequence). The DNA of the CDR3 is TGTGCCAGCAGCTTAGAGACTAGCAATTCTGGGGCCAACGTCCTGACTTTC. Its protein is CASSLETSNSGANVLTF.

The rearrangement joins TRBV9 to TRBJ2-3, with D hard to call. Germline values: CDR1 SGDLS, CDR2 YYNGEE. The V gene lost 3 bases and the J gene lost 5 bases, with 16 bases spanning the gap. This CDR3 is 15 amino acids long. Written as DNA, the CDR3 is TGTGCCAGCAGCGCCAGCCGACCGACTGTAGATACGCAGTATTTT. Translating it yields CASSASRPTVDTQYF.

V usage is TRBV19 and J usage is TRBJ2-5, with 11 nucleotides matching TRBD2. The V gene end was trimmed by 1 base and the J gene end by 4 bases; junction bases not matched to a gene: 11. The CDR3 covers 18 residues. Germline CDR1 LNHDA, CDR2 SQIVND (reference sequence). In nucleotides, the CDR3 is TGTGCCAGTAGTATAGGACCTAGCGGGGGGACGACGGGAGAGACCCAGTACTTC. Protein sequence: CASSIGPSGGTTGETQYF.

CDR3 sequence (DNA): TGTGCCACCGGGACAGATCAAGAGACCCAGTACTTC. As protein: CATGTDQETQYF. The V call is TRBV7-6, the J call TRBJ2-5; 7 positions agree with TRBD1. This CDR3 comprises 12 residues. Germline CDR1 SGHVS, CDR2 FNYEAQ. The ends lost 10 bases at V and 2 bases at J; junction bases unmatched: 4.

The rearrangement uses TRBV27 and TRBJ2-2; 12 bases are a match to TRBD2. CDR1 is MNHEY and CDR2 is SMNVEV in the germline V gene (reference sequence). V lost 7 bases and J lost 0; bases outside the gene matches: 6. This CDR3 has 17 amino acids. CDR3 sequence (DNA): TGTGCCAGCAATCAACTAGCGGGGGGATCGAACACCGGGGAGCTGTTTTTT. Translated, it gives CASNQLAGGSNTGELFF.

This clone has a single count. The chain links TRBV2 to TRBJ1-2; 7 bases map to TRBD1. J gave up 3 bases and V 10 bases, and 20 bases lay outside the gene matches. Germline assignment: CDR1 SNHLY and CDR2 FYNNEI. This CDR3 has 17 amino acids. The CDR3, as DNA: TGTGCCACCACCGCCGGGACAGCCACCTCCGGGGACTATGGCTACACCTTC. Translation gives CATTAGTATSGDYGYTF.

This rearrangement joins TRBV19 to TRBJ2-7, with D possibly TRBD1 on 5 matching bases. With 3 bases removed from V and 5 bases from J, the gap between germline ends came to 17 bases. CDR3 length equals 15 residues. Germline loops: CDR1 LNHDA, CDR2 SQIVND (reference sequence). This CDR3 reads CASSITGDKGDEQYF. For the CDR3, the DNA is TGTGCCAGTAGTATTACAGGAGACAAAGGAGACGAGCAGTACTTC.

CDR3 loop: CASSLYSGNTIYF. DNA for the CDR3: TGTGCCAGCAGCTTATACTCTGGAAACACCATATATTTT. The chain employs TRBV5-6 and TRBJ1-3, with D uncertain. This CDR3 has 13 amino acids. The germline V gene has CDR1 SGHDT and CDR2 YYEEEE. The V and J ends lost 2 bases and 0 bases respectively, with 3 bases between them.

This clone showed up just once. The chain combines TRBV6-5 with TRBJ1-2; TRBD1 aligns across 7 bases. The germline V gene has CDR1 MNHEY and CDR2 SVGAGI. V lost 7 bases, J lost 4 bases, and 12 bases stayed unmatched. The CDR3 has 15 amino acids. The CDR3, as DNA: TGTGCCAGCAAAAGAGCCGGGACAGATTTCTATGGCTACACCTTC. This sequence encodes CASKRAGTDFYGYTF.

The chain links TRBV6-6 to TRBJ1-5; D gene unclear. The ends were cut back, 5 bases at V and 3 bases at J, with 8 bases in the middle. The CDR3 loop spans 13 amino acids. CDR1 is MNHNY and CDR2 is SVGAGI in the germline V gene (reference sequence). CDR3 sequence (DNA): TGTGCCAGCAGTACAGCTACCAATCAGCCCCAGCATTTT. Translating it yields CASSTATNQPQHF.

The chain employs TRBV7-2 and TRBJ2-1, with 9 bases fitting TRBD2. Losses at the gene ends were 1 base for V and 9 bases for J; bases not matched to a gene: 7. Per the germline V gene, CDR1 is SGHTA and CDR2 is FQGNSA. This CDR3 is built from 15 residues. The CDR3 loop is CASSLEASGDREQFF. DNA for the CDR3: TGTGCCAGCAGCTTAGAAGCTAGCGGGGACCGTGAGCAGTTCTTC. The whole variable domain, remainder taken from reference TRBV7-2 and TRBJ2-1, is GAGVSQSPSNKVTEKGKDVELRCDPISGHTALYWYRQSLGQGLEFLIYFQGNSAPDKSGLPSDRFSAERTGGSVSTLTIQRTQQEDSAVYLCASSLEASGDREQFFGPGTRLTVL.

The chain couples TRBV5-4 to TRBJ2-1; 15 nucleotides match TRBD2. With 4 bases clipped from V and 4 bases from J, the junction kept 6 bases outside the gene matches. Germline V CDR1 and CDR2: SGHNT, YYREEE (reference sequence). This CDR3 has 17 residues. CDR3 nucleotide sequence: TGTGCCAGCAGCCTCTTTGGACTAGCGGGGGGGTACAATGAGCAGTTCTTC. It encodes CASSLFGLAGGYNEQFF. Supplemented by reference TRBV5-4 and TRBJ2-1, the full variable domain reads ETGVTQSPTHLIKTRGQQVTLRCSSQSGHNTVSWYQQALGQGPQFIFQYYREEENGRGNFPPRFSGLQFPNYSSELNVNALELDDSALYLCASSLFGLAGGYNEQFFGPGTRLTVL.

The chain joins TRBV15 to TRBJ2-3; D is undetermined. CDR3 size: 14 residues. Between the trimmed V and J ends, which lost 1 base and 5 bases, there was a span of 10 bases. Germline CDR1 LNHNV, CDR2 YYDKDF (reference sequence). DNA of the CDR3: TGTGCCACCAGCAGAGTGCCGGGTTTAGATACGCAGTATTTT. Its translation is CATSRVPGLDTQYF. The full variable domain, with the rest looked up from reference TRBV15 and TRBJ2-3, is DAMVIQNPRYQVTQFGKPVTLSCSQTLNHNVMYWYQQKSSQAPKLLFHYYDKDFNNEADTPDNFQSRRPNTSFCFLDIRSPGLGDTAMYLCATSRVPGLDTQYFGPGTRLTVL.